The rows below give T cell receptor beta chains drawn from one sample of a study of preoperative IRX-2 immunotherapy in early breast cancer. The assay was immunoSEQ multiplex PCR, and TCRdb's table has in-frame clones only and misses some. The repertoire holds about 1,600 clones, with under 80% as singletons. The sample here was tumor tissue, taken after IRX-2 immunotherapy. Receptors were obtained from a human donor with breast cancer. Each CDR3 is given with its conserved first and last residue. Fields, in order: clone size, D gene, V gene, J gene, CDR3 protein, CDR3 DNA. The D gene is left open where the match is weak. The listing skips clone size in some rows; elsewhere it reads once, few, many or a size class.

clone size: NA; D gene: NA; V gene: TRBV6-8; J gene: TRBJ2-1; CDR3 protein: CASSYSTSGSNEQFF; CDR3 DNA: TGTGCCAGCAGTTACTCGACCTCAGGGAGCAATGAGCAGTTCTTC
clone size: large; D gene: TRBD2; V gene: TRBV10-2; J gene: TRBJ2-1; CDR3 protein: CATMREAGGYGEQFF; CDR3 DNA: TGCGCCACCATGAGAGAAGCGGGAGGATACGGTGAGCAGTTCTTC
clone size: NA; D gene: TRBD2; V gene: TRBV5-1; J gene: TRBJ2-1; CDR3 protein: CASSPGLAGQRSEQFF; CDR3 DNA: TGCGCCAGCAGCCCGGGACTAGCGGGGCAAAGGAGTGAGCAGTTCTTC
clone size: NA; D gene: TRBD1; V gene: TRBV11-3; J gene: TRBJ1-4; CDR3 protein: CASSLFSEGQHNEKLFF; CDR3 DNA: TGTGCCAGCAGCTTATTTTCTGAGGGACAGCATAATGAAAAACTGTTTTTT
clone size: NA; D gene: NA; V gene: TRBV6-7; J gene: TRBJ1-3; CDR3 protein: CASSELGSAISGNTIYF; CDR3 DNA: TGTGCCAGCAGTGAATTGGGGAGCGCCATCTCTGGAAACACCATATATTTT
clone size: NA; D gene: NA; V gene: TRBV22-1; J gene: TRBJ1-3; CDR3 protein: CASREGAGNTIYF; CDR3 DNA: TGTGCCAGCAGGGAGGGGGCTGGAAACACCATATATTTT
clone size: NA; D gene: TRBD1; V gene: TRBV12-5; J gene: TRBJ1-5; CDR3 protein: CASTITRDRGLQPQHF; CDR3 DNA: TGTGCCAGCACCATTACCCGGGACAGGGGTCTTCAGCCCCAGCATTTT
clone size: few; D gene: NA; V gene: TRBV6-8; J gene: TRBJ2-2; CDR3 protein: CASSLGGGELFF; CDR3 DNA: TGTGCCAGCAGTTTGGGGGGCGGGGAGCTGTTTTTT
clone size: large; D gene: NA; V gene: TRBV11-3; J gene: TRBJ1-5; CDR3 protein: CASSLYRGNQPQHF; CDR3 DNA: TGTGCCAGCAGCTTATACAGGGGCAATCAGCCCCAGCATTTT
clone size: NA; D gene: NA; V gene: TRBV6-8; J gene: TRBJ1-1; CDR3 protein: CAMYLELSGEAFF; CDR3 DNA: TGTGCCATGTACCTTGAACTCTCCGGTGAAGCTTTCTTT
clone size: NA; D gene: NA; V gene: TRBV28; J gene: TRBJ1-3; CDR3 protein: CASRGESSGNTIYF; CDR3 DNA: TGTGCCAGCCGGGGGGAGAGCTCTGGAAACACCATATATTTT
clone size: few; D gene: NA; V gene: TRBV10-2; J gene: TRBJ1-1; CDR3 protein: CASSYDGMNTEAFF; CDR3 DNA: TGCGCCAGCAGCTATGACGGGATGAACACTGAAGCTTTCTTT
clone size: NA; D gene: TRBD2; V gene: TRBV30; J gene: TRBJ2-7; CDR3 protein: CACLPPGLAVSPDYEQYF; CDR3 DNA: TGTGCCTGTCTACCCCCGGGACTAGCGGTGTCCCCTGACTACGAGCAGTACTTC
clone size: NA; D gene: NA; V gene: TRBV30; J gene: TRBJ1-1; CDR3 protein: CAWSVSGGGVETEAFF; CDR3 DNA: TGTGCCTGGAGTGTATCGGGAGGGGGTGTGGAAACTGAAGCTTTCTTT
clone size: NA; D gene: TRBD1; V gene: TRBV15; J gene: TRBJ1-1; CDR3 protein: CATSRLEGAGDTEAFF; CDR3 DNA: TGTGCCACCAGCAGACTTGAGGGGGCGGGGGACACTGAAGCTTTCTTT
clone size: NA; D gene: NA; V gene: TRBV28; J gene: TRBJ1-1; CDR3 protein: CASSSNVDEAFF; CDR3 DNA: TGTGCCAGCAGTTCAAACGTGGATGAAGCTTTCTTT
clone size: NA; D gene: NA; V gene: TRBV6-8; J gene: TRBJ2-7; CDR3 protein: CASNGENYEQYF; CDR3 DNA: TGTGCCAGCAACGGCGAAAACTACGAGCAGTACTTC
clone size: NA; D gene: NA; V gene: TRBV6-8; J gene: TRBJ1-2; CDR3 protein: CASSYSFSLGYTF; CDR3 DNA: TGTGCCAGCAGTTACTCTTTTTCACTTGGCTACACCTTC
clone size: NA; D gene: TRBD1; V gene: TRBV25-1; J gene: TRBJ2-2; CDR3 protein: CASSEQGAGNTGELFF; CDR3 DNA: TGTGCCAGCAGTGAGCAGGGGGCAGGGAACACCGGGGAGCTGTTTTTT
clone size: once; D gene: NA; V gene: TRBV11-3; J gene: TRBJ2-3; CDR3 protein: CASSRGPSTDTQYF; CDR3 DNA: TGTGCCAGCTCGCGGGGCCCTAGCACAGATACGCAGTATTTT